Listed below are T cell receptor beta chains from one sample, sequenced in a study of blood T cell repertoires in COVID-19. The protocol was immunoSEQ multiplex PCR, while the TCRdb copy is restricted to in-frame clones and leaves out a portion. The table includes 200,000 to 250,000 clones, approximately 80% detected once. The sample comprised peripheral blood. These receptors all come from a man aged 25 to 40 who had recovered from COVID-19. Both conserved end residues are part of each CDR3. Fields, in order: J gene, V gene, clone size, CDR3 protein. A row's size may be missing; if present it is once, few, many or a size class.

TRBJ1-5 TRBV19 - CASRGTGGRLNQPQHF
TRBJ2-1 TRBV6-6 - CASGQYNEQFF
TRBJ1-1 TRBV5-1 - CASSFSGQGLNTEAFF
TRBJ1-1 TRBV7-2 - CASSQTAAGRSEAFF
TRBJ2-3 TRBV2 - CASSVQRGARDTQYF
TRBJ1-4 TRBV29-1 - CSAIAGDEKLFF
TRBJ1-2 TRBV28 - CASRKTTGKKSYGYTF
TRBJ1-2 TRBV24-1 - CATSDSAPGQGNYGYTF
TRBJ1-2 TRBV19 - CASSIGGGRGYTF
TRBJ1-3 TRBV7-9 - CASSSTENSGNTIYF
TRBJ1-2 TRBV21-1 - CASCRTGKDYGYTF
TRBJ2-2 TRBV5-1 - CASSLGTSVSANTGELFF
TRBJ1-1 TRBV10-3 - CAIMQGKNTEAFF
TRBJ1-1 TRBV12-5 - CASGLDRGLMGTEAFF
TRBJ2-3 TRBV11-2 - CASSLSLAGEGTQYF
TRBJ1-4 TRBV6-1 once CASSEEGTNEKLFF
TRBJ2-5 TRBV19 - CASSGGQPTVTQYF
TRBJ1-2 TRBV7-9 few CASSLERHGYTF
TRBJ2-5 TRBV7-3 few CASSRDRVPRETQYF
TRBJ2-1 TRBV11-1 - CASSHGEEGNEQFF
TRBJ2-3 TRBV24-1 - CATSEESGLVTDTQYF
TRBJ2-1 TRBV11-2 - CASSGGLAAYNEQFF
TRBJ2-1 TRBV11-3 - CASSEDSLREQFF
TRBJ2-7 TRBV3-1/TRBV3-2 - CASSPSSQGLYEQYF
TRBJ2-5 TRBV4-1 - CASSQSLAGENQETQYF
TRBJ1-5 TRBV29-1 - CSVSAGGAGDQPQHF
TRBJ2-7 TRBV9 - CASSGGPTYEQYF
TRBJ2-3 TRBV5-1 - CASEDSSDTQYF
TRBJ2-7 TRBV5-4 - CASSLGLEYYEQYF
TRBJ2-5 TRBV25-1 once CASSERGARETQYF
TRBJ2-1 TRBV5-1 - CASSFGISYNEQFF
TRBJ2-5 TRBV29-1 - CSVELGGVQETQYF
TRBJ1-1 TRBV4-1 - CASSQDGGATNTEAFF
TRBJ1-2 TRBV6-1 - CASSEPRTGGYGYTF
TRBJ2-1 TRBV6-5 - CASGRIGGPNNEQFF
TRBJ2-5 TRBV5-8 - CASSVGTGRKETQYF
TRBJ2-2 TRBV5-1 once CASSLLGQRGTGELFF
TRBJ2-3 TRBV6-6 - CASAAPSTDTQYF
TRBJ2-5 TRBV7-8 - CASSLGGGILETQYF
TRBJ2-7 TRBV5-1 few CASSPEPGLAYEQYF
TRBJ1-5 TRBV24-1 - CATSDPNRVGDDSNQPQHF
TRBJ2-2 TRBV5-5 - CASSLAWLAGENTGELFF
TRBJ1-1 TRBV15 - CATSPLGTEAFF
TRBJ1-6 TRBV7-2 - CASSLVRQDNSPLHF
TRBJ1-4 TRBV7-2 - CASSLAVGLGEKLFF
TRBJ2-3 TRBV11-3 - CASSRGQRGTDTQYF
TRBJ1-2 TRBV5-1 - CASSTDLGQIYGYTF
TRBJ2-1 TRBV2 - CASTGVSDEQFF
TRBJ2-2 TRBV9 - CASSVVPGTGGTGELFF
TRBJ1-5 TRBV2 few CASSSDIINQPQHF
TRBJ1-4 TRBV5-1 - CASRLGGPGEKLFF
TRBJ2-2 TRBV10-1 - CASSDGLRGTGELFF
TRBJ1-2 TRBV27 - CASSLSDRAFGYTF
TRBJ1-1 TRBV27 - CASSQGAITEAFF
TRBJ2-3 TRBV10-3 once CAIKGLGSTDTQYF
TRBJ2-2 TRBV27 few CASRIHSTGELFF
TRBJ2-2 TRBV7-2 - CASSLVLGTAITGELFF
TRBJ1-4 TRBV19 once CASTPARLRGEKLFF
TRBJ1-1 TRBV28 - CASGGTPEAFF